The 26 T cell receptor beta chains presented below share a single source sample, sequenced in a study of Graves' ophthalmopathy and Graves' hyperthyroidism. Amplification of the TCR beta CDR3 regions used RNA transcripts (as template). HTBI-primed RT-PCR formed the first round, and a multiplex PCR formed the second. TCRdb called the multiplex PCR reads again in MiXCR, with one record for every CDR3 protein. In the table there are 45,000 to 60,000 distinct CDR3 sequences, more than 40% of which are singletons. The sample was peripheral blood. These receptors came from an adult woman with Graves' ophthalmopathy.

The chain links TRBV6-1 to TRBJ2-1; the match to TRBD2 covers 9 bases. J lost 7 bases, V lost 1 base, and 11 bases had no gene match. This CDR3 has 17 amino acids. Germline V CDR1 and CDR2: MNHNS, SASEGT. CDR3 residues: CASSEGPLAGADNEQFF. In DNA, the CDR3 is TGTGCCAGCAGTGAAGGCCCCTTAGCGGGAGCTGATAATGAGCAGTTCTTC.

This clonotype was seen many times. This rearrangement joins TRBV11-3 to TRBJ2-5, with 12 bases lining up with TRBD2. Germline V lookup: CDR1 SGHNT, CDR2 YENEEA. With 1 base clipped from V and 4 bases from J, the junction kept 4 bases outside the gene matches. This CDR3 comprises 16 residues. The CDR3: CASSLGTSGTGETQYF. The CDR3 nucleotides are TGTGCCAGCAGCTTAGGGACTAGCGGGACAGGAGAGACCCAGTACTTC.

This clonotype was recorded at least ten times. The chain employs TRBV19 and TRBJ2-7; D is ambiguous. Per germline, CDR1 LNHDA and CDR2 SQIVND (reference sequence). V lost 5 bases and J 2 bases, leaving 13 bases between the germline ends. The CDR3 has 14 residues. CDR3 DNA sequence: TGTGCCAGTAGTTCTTCCGACACCGCCTACGAGCAGTACTTC. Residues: CASSSSDTAYEQYF.

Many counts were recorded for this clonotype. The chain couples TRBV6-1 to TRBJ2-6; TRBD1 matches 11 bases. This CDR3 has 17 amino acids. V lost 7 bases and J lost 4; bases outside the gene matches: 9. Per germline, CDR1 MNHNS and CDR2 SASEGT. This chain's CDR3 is CASNPGQGALGANVLTF. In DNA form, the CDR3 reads TGTGCCAGCAACCCCGGACAGGGGGCGCTCGGGGCCAACGTCCTGACTTTC.

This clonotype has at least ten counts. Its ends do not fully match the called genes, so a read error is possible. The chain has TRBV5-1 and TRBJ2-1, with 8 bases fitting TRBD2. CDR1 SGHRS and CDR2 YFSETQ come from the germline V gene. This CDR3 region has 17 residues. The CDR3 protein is CAGSSGGVPRGGNEQFF. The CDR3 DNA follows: TGCGCCGGCAGCTCCGGGGGGGTCCCGAGGGGGGGCAATGAGCAGTTCTTC.

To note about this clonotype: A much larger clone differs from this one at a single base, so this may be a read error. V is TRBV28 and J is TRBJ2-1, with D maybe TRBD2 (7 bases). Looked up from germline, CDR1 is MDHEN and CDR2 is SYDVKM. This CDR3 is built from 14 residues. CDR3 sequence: CASSSGGADKEQFF. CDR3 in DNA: TGTGCCAGCTCTTCTGGGGGGGCCGACAAGGAGCAGTTCTTC.

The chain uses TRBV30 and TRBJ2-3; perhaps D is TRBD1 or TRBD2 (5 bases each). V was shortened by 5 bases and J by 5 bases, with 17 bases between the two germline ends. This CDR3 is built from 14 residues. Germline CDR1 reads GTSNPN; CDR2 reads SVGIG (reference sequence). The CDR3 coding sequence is TGTGCCTGGCGAACTTCAGGGACGGGAGATACGCAGTATTTT. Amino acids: CAWRTSGTGDTQYF.

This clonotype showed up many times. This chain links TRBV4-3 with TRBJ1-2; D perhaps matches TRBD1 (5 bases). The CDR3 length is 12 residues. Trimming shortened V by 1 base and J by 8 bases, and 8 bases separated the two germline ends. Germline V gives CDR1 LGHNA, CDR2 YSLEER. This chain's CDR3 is CASSQGGAGYTF. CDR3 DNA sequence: TGCGCCAGCAGCCAAGGAGGGGCCGGCTACACCTTC.

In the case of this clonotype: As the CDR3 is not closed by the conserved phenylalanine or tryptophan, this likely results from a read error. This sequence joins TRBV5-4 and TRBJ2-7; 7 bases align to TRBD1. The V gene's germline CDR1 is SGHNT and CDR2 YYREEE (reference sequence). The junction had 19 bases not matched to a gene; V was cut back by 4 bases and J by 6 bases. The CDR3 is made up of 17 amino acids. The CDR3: CASSVSWWDSQRGEQYL. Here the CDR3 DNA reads TGTGCCAGCAGCGTCTCCTGGTGGGACAGTCAACGGGGCGAGCAGTACCTC.

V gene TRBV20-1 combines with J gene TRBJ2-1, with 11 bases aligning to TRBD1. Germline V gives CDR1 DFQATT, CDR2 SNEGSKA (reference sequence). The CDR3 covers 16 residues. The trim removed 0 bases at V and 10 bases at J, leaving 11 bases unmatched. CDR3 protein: CSARDPGTGGAGEQFF. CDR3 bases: TGCAGTGCTAGAGACCCCGGGACAGGGGGAGCGGGAGAGCAGTTCTTC.

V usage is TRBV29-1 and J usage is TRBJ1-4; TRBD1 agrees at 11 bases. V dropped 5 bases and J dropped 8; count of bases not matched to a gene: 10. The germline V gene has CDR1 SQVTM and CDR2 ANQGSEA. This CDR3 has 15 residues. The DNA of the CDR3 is TGCAGCGTTAGGACAGGGGGCGCTTTGAGGGAAAAACTGTTTTTT. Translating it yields CSVRTGGALREKLFF.

CDR3 nucleotides: TGCAGCCCGCTAGCGGGGGTCTACAATGAGCAGTTCTTC. Residues: CSPLAGVYNEQFF. The chain employs TRBV29-1 and TRBJ2-1; 10 nucleotides align to TRBD2. This CDR3 is 13 amino acids long. Germline V lookup: CDR1 SQVTM, CDR2 ANQGSEA. The ends lost 8 bases at V and 3 bases at J; junction bases unmatched: 4.

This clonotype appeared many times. DNA of the CDR3: TGTGCCAGCAGTTACACAGGGATCTATGGCTACACCTTC. Translating it yields CASSYTGIYGYTF. The rearrangement joins TRBV6-2 or TRBV6-3 to TRBJ1-2, with a weak D call TRBD1 (6 bases). Germline V gene sequence: CDR1 MNHEY, CDR2 SVGEGT. V was clipped by 2 bases and J by 4 bases, with 8 bases between them. The CDR3 covers 13 residues.

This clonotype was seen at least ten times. The CDR3 is CATSDPPTGVGSNQPQHF. In nucleotides, the CDR3 is TGTGCCACCAGTGATCCACCGACAGGAGTAGGTAGCAATCAGCCCCAGCATTTT. The chain carries TRBV24-1 and TRBJ1-5, with D possibly being TRBD1 (6 bases). V gave up 3 bases and J gave up 0 bases, with 17 bases separating them. CDR1 and CDR2 (germline): KGHDR, SFDVKD. The CDR3 runs 18 residues.

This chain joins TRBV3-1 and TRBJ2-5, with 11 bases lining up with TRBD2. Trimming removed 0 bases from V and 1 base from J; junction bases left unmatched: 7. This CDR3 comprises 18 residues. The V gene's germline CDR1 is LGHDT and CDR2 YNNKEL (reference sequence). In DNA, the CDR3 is TGTGCCAGCAGCCAAGATCGAGGACTAGCGGGCCTCCAAGAGACCCAGTACTTC. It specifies CASSQDRGLAGLQETQYF.

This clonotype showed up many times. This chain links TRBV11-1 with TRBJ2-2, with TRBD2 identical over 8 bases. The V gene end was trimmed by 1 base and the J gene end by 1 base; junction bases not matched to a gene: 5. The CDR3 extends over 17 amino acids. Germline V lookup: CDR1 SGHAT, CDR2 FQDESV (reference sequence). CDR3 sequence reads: CASSLGGLAGNTGELFF. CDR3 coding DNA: TGTGCCAGCAGCTTAGGAGGTCTAGCGGGGAACACCGGGGAGCTGTTTTTT. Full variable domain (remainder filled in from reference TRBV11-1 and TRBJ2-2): EAEVAQSPRYKITEKSQAVAFWCDPISGHATLYWYRQILGQGPELLVQFQDESVVDDSQLPKDRFSAERLKGVDSTLKIQPAELGDSAMYLCASSLGGLAGNTGELFFGEGSRLTVL.

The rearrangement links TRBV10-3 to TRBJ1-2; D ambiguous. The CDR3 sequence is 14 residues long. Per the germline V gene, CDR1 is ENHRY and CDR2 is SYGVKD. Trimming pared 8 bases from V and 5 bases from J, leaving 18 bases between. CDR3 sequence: CAICNPRGTYGYTF. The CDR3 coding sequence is TGTGCCATCTGCAACCCGAGAGGAACTTATGGCTACACCTTC.

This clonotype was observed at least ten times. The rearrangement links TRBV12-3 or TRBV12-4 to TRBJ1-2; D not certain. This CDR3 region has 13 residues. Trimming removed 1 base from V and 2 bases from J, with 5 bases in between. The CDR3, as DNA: TGTGCCAGCAGTTTAGTGGCAAACTATGGCTACACCTTC. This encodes CASSLVANYGYTF.

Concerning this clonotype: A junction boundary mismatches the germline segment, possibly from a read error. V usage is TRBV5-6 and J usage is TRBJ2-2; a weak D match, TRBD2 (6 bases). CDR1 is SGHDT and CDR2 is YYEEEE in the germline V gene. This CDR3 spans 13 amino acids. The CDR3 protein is CASGSRQTRGAVF. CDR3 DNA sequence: TGTGCCAGCGGCTCGCGACAGACTAGGGGAGCTGTTTTT.

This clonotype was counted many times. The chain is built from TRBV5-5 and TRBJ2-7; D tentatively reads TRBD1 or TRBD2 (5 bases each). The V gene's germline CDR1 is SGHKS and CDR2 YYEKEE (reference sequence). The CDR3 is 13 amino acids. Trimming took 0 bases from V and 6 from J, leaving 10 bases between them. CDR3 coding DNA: TGTGCCAGCAGCTTGGGACAGAGGGGCGAGCAGTACTTC. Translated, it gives CASSLGQRGEQYF.

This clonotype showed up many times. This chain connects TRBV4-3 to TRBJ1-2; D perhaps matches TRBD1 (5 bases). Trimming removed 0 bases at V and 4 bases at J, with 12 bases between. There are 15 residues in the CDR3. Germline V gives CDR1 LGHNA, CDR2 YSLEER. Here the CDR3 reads CASSQEDSLVYGYTF. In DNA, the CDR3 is TGCGCCAGCAGCCAAGAAGACAGCTTGGTCTATGGCTACACCTTC.

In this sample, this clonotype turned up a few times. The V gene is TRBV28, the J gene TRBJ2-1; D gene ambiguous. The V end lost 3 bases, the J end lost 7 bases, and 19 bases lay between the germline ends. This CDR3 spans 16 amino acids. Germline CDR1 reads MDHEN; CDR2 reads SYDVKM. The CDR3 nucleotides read TGTGCCAGCAGTTTGCCCCCGCGGCTAGTGGAGAATGAGCAGTTCTTC. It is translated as CASSLPPRLVENEQFF.

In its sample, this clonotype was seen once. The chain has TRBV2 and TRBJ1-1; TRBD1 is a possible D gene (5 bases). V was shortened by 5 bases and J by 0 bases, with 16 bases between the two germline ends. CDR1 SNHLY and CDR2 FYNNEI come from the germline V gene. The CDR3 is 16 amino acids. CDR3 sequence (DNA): TGTGCCAGCAGTCTAACGGGACGGAATATGAACACTGAAGCTTTCTTT. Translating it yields CASSLTGRNMNTEAFF.

This chain's CDR3 is CASTTLAGGEETQYF. The CDR3 coding sequence is TGTGCCAGCACTACCCTAGCGGGGGGCGAGGAGACCCAGTACTTC. The J gene is TRBJ2-5, the V gene TRBV12-3 or TRBV12-4; 11 bases match TRBD2. The CDR3 runs to 15 residues. The V segment lost 7 bases and the J segment 5 bases; nucleotides outside the gene matches: 9.

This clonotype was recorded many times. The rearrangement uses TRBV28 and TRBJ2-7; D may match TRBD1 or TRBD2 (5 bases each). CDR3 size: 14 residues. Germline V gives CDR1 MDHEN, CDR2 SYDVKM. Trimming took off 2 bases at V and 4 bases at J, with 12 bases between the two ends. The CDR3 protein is CASSLGGEGYEQYF. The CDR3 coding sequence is TGTGCCAGCAGTTTAGGGGGTGAGGGGTACGAGCAGTACTTC.

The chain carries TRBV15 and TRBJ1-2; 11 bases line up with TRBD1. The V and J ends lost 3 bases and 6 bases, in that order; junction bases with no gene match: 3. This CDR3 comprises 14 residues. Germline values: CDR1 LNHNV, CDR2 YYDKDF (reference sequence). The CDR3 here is CATSRDRGQDGYTF. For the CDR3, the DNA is TGTGCCACCAGCAGGGACAGGGGGCAGGATGGCTACACCTTC.